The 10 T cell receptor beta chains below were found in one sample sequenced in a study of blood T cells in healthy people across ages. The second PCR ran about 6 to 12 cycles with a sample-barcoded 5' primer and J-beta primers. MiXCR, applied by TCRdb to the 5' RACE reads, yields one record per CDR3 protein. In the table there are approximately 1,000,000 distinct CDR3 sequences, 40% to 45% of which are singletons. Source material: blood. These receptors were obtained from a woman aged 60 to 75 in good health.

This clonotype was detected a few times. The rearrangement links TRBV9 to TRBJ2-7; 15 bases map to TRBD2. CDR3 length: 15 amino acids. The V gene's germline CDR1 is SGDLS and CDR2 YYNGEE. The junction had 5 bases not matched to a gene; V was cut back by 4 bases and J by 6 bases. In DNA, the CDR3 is TGTGCCAGCAGCCCCCGGACTAGCGGGAGGGCCGAGCAGTACTTC. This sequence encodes CASSPRTSGRAEQYF.

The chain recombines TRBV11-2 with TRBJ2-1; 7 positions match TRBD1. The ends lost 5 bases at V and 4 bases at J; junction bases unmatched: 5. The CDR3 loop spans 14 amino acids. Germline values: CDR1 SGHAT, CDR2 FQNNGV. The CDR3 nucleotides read TGTGCCAGCAGCCAGAGGGGGCAGTACAATGAGCAGTTCTTC. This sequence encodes CASSQRGQYNEQFF.

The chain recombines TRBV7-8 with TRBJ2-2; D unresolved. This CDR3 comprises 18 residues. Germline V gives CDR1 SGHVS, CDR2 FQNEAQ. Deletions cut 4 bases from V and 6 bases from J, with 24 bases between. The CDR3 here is CASSSDSVGPISSGELFF. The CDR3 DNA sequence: TGTGCCAGCAGCTCAGATTCGGTTGGTCCCATCTCTTCCGGGGAGCTGTTTTTT. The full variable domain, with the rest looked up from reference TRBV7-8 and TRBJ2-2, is GAGVSQSPRYKVAKRGQDVALRCDPISGHVSLFWYQQALGQGPEFLTYFQNEAQLDKSGLPSDRFFAERPEGSVSTLKIQRTQQEDSAVYLCASSSDSVGPISSGELFFGEGSRLTVL.

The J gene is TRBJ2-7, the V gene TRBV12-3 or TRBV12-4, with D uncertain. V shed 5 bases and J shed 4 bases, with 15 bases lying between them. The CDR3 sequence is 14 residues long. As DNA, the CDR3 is TGTGCCAGCAGTCTAGGACGCATTCTATACGAGCAGTACTTC. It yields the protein CASSLGRILYEQYF.

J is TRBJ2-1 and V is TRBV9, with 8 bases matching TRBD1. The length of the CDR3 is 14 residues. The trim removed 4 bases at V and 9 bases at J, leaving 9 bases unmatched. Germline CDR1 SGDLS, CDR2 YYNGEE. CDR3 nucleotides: TGTGCCAGCAGCCCCGCGGGACAGGTCCGTGAGCAGTTCTTC. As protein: CASSPAGQVREQFF.

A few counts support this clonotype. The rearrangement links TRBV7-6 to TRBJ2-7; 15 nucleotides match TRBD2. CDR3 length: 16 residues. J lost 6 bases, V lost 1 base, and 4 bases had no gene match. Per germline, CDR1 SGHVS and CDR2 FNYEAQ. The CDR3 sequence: CASSLGTSGRAVEQYF. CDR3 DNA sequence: TGTGCCAGCAGCTTAGGGACTAGCGGGAGGGCGGTCGAGCAGTACTTC.

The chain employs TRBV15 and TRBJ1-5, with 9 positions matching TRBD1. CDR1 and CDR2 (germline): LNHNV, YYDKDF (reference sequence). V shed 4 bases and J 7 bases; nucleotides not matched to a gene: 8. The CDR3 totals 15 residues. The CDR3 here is CATSTTGTGKQPQHF. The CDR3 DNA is TGTGCCACCAGCACCACCGGGACAGGGAAACAGCCCCAGCATTTT.

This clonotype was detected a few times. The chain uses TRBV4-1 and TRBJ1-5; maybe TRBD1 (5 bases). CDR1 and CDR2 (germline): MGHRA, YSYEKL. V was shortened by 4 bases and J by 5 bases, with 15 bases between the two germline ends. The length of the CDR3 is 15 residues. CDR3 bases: TGCGCCAGCAGCCCCGGTAGTAGGGGCGATCAGCCCCAGCATTTT. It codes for CASSPGSRGDQPQHF.

In DNA, the CDR3 is TGTGCCAGCAGCCCCTGGGTCAATTCCTACGAGCAGTACTTC. It specifies CASSPWVNSYEQYF. The chain carries TRBV9 and TRBJ2-7; D call uncertain. Looked up from germline, CDR1 is SGDLS and CDR2 is YYNGEE. Trimming pared 4 bases from V and 1 base from J, leaving 12 bases between. CDR3 length equals 14 residues.

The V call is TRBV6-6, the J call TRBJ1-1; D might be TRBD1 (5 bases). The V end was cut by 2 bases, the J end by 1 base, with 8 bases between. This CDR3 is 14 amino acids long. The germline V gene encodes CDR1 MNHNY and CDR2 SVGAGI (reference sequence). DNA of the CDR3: TGTGCCAGCAGTTACGGGGACGGGAACACTGAAGCTTTCTTT. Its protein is CASSYGDGNTEAFF.